Listed below are T cell receptor beta chains from one sample, sequenced in a study of T cell responses to AZD1222 COVID-19 vaccine. Using immunoSEQ multiplex PCR, the repertoire was profiled, and TCRdb retains in-frame clones only, with some absent. The sample data list about 140,000 clones. The sequencing sample was made of peripheral blood. These receptors all stem from an adult in good health. The CDR3 runs from the conserved cysteine through the conserved F or W. Fields, in order: V gene, J gene, CDR3 protein.

>TRBV2|TRBJ1-2
CASGKESSNYGYTF
>TRBV5-8|TRBJ1-5
CASSLYLGVNQPQHF
>TRBV4-2|TRBJ2-7
CASSQESPGTGRYEQYF
>TRBV14|TRBJ1-6
CASSQARGRSPLHF
>TRBV7-3|TRBJ1-1
CASSLSGMNTEAFF
>TRBV2|TRBJ2-5
CASNHKYQETQYF
>TRBV28|TRBJ2-7
CASSLPYEQYF
>TRBV2|TRBJ1-6
CASSESGLNSPLHF
>TRBV11-3|TRBJ1-1
CASSGRGWRTEAFF
>TRBV6-2/TRBV6-3|TRBJ1-2
CASSYSGPSYGYTF
>TRBV18|TRBJ1-1
CASSPVQGLHQNTEAFF
>TRBV5-5|TRBJ1-3
CASSLGRVEGTIYF
>TRBV11-2|TRBJ2-5
CASSLAPGGAGGQETQYF
>TRBV11-3|TRBJ2-1
CASSLSSVDEQFF
>TRBV3-1/TRBV3-2|TRBJ1-6
CASKRGLNSPLHF
>TRBV6-1|TRBJ1-2
CASSDPGRLSYGYTF
>TRBV7-9|TRBJ1-2
CASSKQGAVRAKGYTF
>TRBV3-1/TRBV3-2|TRBJ1-1
CASSQGGTGLEAFF
>TRBV10-3|TRBJ1-2
CAISQRPEGYTF
>TRBV4-1|TRBJ1-1
CASSQGYRDTEAFF
>TRBV11-2|TRBJ1-2
CASSHYGNRGRDYGYTF
>TRBV28|TRBJ1-1
CASNYRGNTEAFF
>TRBV3-1/TRBV3-2|TRBJ1-1
CASSQLPGQNTEAFF
>TRBV27|TRBJ2-4
CASSLSGVGGVGGNIQYF
>TRBV6-1|TRBJ1-4
CASSESAGNFGEKLFF
>TRBV3-1/TRBV3-2|TRBJ1-2
CASSQDLGLHYGYTF
>TRBV6-5|TRBJ2-7
CASSSGTLAHEQYF
>TRBV6-1|TRBJ1-2
CASSESGGTYGYTF
>TRBV7-9|TRBJ2-7
CASSLAGGGRMYEQYF
>TRBV2|TRBJ1-1
CASSEVGGDTEAFF
>TRBV2|TRBJ1-5
CASSSGSNQPQHF
>TRBV19|TRBJ2-6
CASSMRSGSGANVLTF
>TRBV24-1|TRBJ2-1
CATSDERNWQFF
>TRBV7-9|TRBJ2-3
CASNTFGGSSPTDTQYF
>TRBV2|TRBJ1-4
CASSEWVNEKLFF
>TRBV9|TRBJ1-3
CATTRGHRTGEGTGNTIYF
>TRBV11-2|TRBJ2-5
CASTRAGGRETQYF
>TRBV11-2|TRBJ2-5
CASSPGDRGVTQYF
>TRBV4-2|TRBJ1-1
CASSQGGLRDTEAFF
>TRBV30|TRBJ1-6
CAWSEGDRSSPLHF
>TRBV6-6|TRBJ1-1
CASRTGQGSTEAFF
>TRBV30|TRBJ1-2
CAWGRQGNYGYTF
>TRBV10-3|TRBJ1-2
CAISTGQGDYGYTF
>TRBV5-4|TRBJ2-5
CASTLEPIGETQYF
>TRBV5-8|TRBJ1-5
CASSFFRAQQPQHF
>TRBV6-6|TRBJ2-7
CATGTYNTYEQYF
>TRBV18|TRBJ1-4
CASSPTGPNEKLFF
>TRBV2|TRBJ1-3
CASSGGLGNTIYF
>TRBV4-2|TRBJ1-1
CASSQALQGGNTEAFF
>TRBV3-1/TRBV3-2|TRBJ2-7
CASSQDRGAVSYEQYF
>TRBV5-4|TRBJ2-5
CASTDLGTSLSPQKRETQYF
>TRBV6-2/TRBV6-3|TRBJ1-1
CASSYTRENTEAFF
>TRBV24-1|TRBJ1-5
CATSLHQGHRGLCQPQHF
>TRBV12-3/TRBV12-4|TRBJ1-3
CASSWPAGNTIYF
>TRBV6-5|TRBJ1-5
CASSMGQVSNQPQHF
>TRBV3-1/TRBV3-2|TRBJ2-5
CASSNSRETQYF
>TRBV28|TRBJ1-4
CASSLGGTTNEKLFF
>TRBV5-4|TRBJ1-3
CASSPGRASGNTIYF
>TRBV2|TRBJ1-6
CASSEGTPNNSPLHF